This paragraph reports one T cell receptor beta chain. Its antigen is not known. Different DNA sequences within this sample yield the same CDR3. V gave up 2 bases and J gave up 2 bases, with 6 bases separating them. The germline gives CDR1 MNHEY, CDR2 SVGAGI. CDR3 length: 13 amino acids. The source of the sample is a study of shared clonotypes between healthy human individuals. Study results and caveats: Memory subsets generally showed smaller estimated richness than naive subsets did. Sorted-subset sequencing was shown by rarefaction to be incomplete despite large depth.

Some clones are missing from TCRdb's copy, which holds only in-frame ones; the method was immunoSEQ multiplex PCR. The sample shows about 2.4 million clones, roughly nine tenths of them seen only once. CD4+ cells underwent separation, giving CD45RA+ naive and CD45RA-negative memory subsets. The chain has TRBV6-5 and TRBJ1-2; D call uncertain. Sequenced material: naive CD4+ T cells sorted from blood. The sample's subset: CD45RA+ positively selected. This clonotype originated in a man between 18 and 29 years old in good health. For the CDR3, the DNA is TGTGCCAGCAGTTACAGCGGCAACTATGGCTACACCTTC. Its protein product is CASSYSGNYGYTF.